The present T cell receptor (beta chain) was sequenced within a study of T cells in women clearing cervical HPV infection. Across the study: Women with histologically confirmed HPV16-related CIN3 or worse, 2 with invasive cancer, served as cases.

On this clone itself: The CDR3 goes on 3 residues after the read ends, and that part is filled in from the germline J gene.

Germline assignment: CDR1 SGHKS and CDR2 YYEKEE (reference sequence). V gave up 2 bases and J gave up 3 bases, with 8 bases separating them. This CDR3 contains 13 residues. Produced via immunoSEQ multiplex PCR; TCRdb's table is partial and in-frame only. The repertoire table contains approximately 35,000 clones. Material: blood buffy coat. The rearrangement uses TRBV5-5 and TRBJ1-1; D may be TRBD1 (5 bases). This receptor was obtained from a woman aged 18-70 years with a cervical HPV16 infection that either progressed to CIN3+ or cleared (not recorded which). CDR3 sequence reads: CASSLQADTEAFF. CDR3 DNA (partial): TGTGCCAGCAGCTTACAGGCCGACACTGAA.